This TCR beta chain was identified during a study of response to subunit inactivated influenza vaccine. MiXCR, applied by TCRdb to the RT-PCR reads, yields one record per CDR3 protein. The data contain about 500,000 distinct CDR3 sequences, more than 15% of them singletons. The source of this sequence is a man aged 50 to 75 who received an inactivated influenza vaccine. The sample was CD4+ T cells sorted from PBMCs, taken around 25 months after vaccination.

CDR3 loop: CATSRDVWTEPTYEQYF. CDR3 in DNA: TGTGCCACCAGCAGAGATGTCTGGACGGAGCCTACCTACGAGCAGTACTTC. This chain connects TRBV15 to TRBJ2-7, with D unclear. Trimming removed 0 bases at V and 2 bases at J, with 17 bases between. This CDR3 is 17 amino acids long. The germline CDR1 and CDR2 sequences are LNHNV and YYDKDF (reference sequence).